This T cell receptor beta chain was captured by sequencing in a study of blood T cell repertoires in COVID-19. Study-level information: T cells, B-cell-depleted T cells, or PBMCs provided the cDNA or gDNA that served as material.

Trimming removed 6 bases from V and 10 bases from J; junction bases left unmatched: 7. Germline V CDR1 and CDR2: SNHLY, FYNNEI. This CDR3 contains 14 residues. TCRdb keeps only in-frame clones here, not all; method: immunoSEQ multiplex PCR. This table holds 100,000 or so clones, approximately 78% found once. Source material: peripheral blood. This clonotype was sampled from a woman older than 75 with acute or convalescent COVID-19. The chain has TRBV2 and TRBJ1-4, with 11 bases fitting TRBD1. CDR3 DNA sequence: TGTGCCAGCAGGGACGGACAGGGGGCGGTAAAACTGTTTTTT. As protein: CASRDGQGAVKLFF.